Ten or more counts support the clone carrying this T cell receptor beta chain. This entry comes from a study of T cells in Graves' hyperthyroidism and ophthalmopathy. Amplification of TCR beta CDR3 regions used RNA as the template. Primed by the HTBI set, a first-round RT-PCR was run on the TCR CDR3. TCRdb reprocessed the multiplex PCR reads via MiXCR and lists one record per CDR3 protein. The profile shows approximately 490,000 distinct CDR3 sequences, about 20% of them singletons. V was shortened by 2 bases and J by 3 bases, with 9 bases between the two germline ends. The length of the CDR3 is 14 residues. Germline CDR1 SNHLY, CDR2 FYNNEI.

This chain uses TRBV2 with TRBJ2-3; a weak D match, TRBD2 (6 bases). The sequencing sample was made of blood. The sequence derives from a woman between 70 and 85 years old with Graves' ophthalmopathy. CDR3 DNA: TGTGCCAGCAGTGAAAGGAGGGGTACAGATACGCAGTATTTT. This encodes CASSERRGTDTQYF.